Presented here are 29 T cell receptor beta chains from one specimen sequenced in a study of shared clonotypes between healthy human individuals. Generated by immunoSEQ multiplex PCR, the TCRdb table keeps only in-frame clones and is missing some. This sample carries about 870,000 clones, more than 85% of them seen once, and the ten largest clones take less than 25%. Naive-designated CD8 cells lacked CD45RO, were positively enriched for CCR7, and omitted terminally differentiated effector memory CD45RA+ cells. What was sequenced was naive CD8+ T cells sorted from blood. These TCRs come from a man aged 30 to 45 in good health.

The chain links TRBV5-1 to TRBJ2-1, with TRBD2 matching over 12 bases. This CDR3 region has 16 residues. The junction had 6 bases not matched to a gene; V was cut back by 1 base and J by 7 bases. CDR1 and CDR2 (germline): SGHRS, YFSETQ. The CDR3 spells CASSLSLAGGPNEQFF. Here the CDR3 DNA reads TGCGCCAGCAGCTTGAGTCTAGCGGGAGGGCCGAATGAGCAGTTCTTC.

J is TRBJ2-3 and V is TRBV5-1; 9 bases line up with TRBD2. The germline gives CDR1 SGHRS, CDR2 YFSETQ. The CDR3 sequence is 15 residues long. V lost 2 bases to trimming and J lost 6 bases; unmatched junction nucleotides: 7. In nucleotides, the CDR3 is TGCGCCAGCAGCTTCTTAGCGGGAGAGGGCGATACGCAGTATTTT. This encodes CASSFLAGEGDTQYF.

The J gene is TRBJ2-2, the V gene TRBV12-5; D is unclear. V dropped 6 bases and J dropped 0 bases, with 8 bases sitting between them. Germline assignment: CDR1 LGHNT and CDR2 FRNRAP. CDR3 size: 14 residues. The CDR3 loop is CASGAETNTGELFF. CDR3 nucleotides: TGTGCTAGTGGGGCTGAGACGAACACCGGGGAGCTGTTTTTT. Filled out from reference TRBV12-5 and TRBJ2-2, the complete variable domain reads DARVTQTPRHKVTEMGQEVTMRCQPILGHNTVFWYRQTMMQGLELLAYFRNRAPLDDSGMPKDRFSAEMPDATLATLKIQPSEPRDSAVYFCASGAETNTGELFFGEGSRLTVL.

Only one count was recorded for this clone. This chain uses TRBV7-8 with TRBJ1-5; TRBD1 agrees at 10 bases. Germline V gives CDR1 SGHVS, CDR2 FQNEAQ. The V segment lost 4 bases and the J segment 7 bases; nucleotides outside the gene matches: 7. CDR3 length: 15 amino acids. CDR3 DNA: TGTGCCAGCAGCTGGGGACAGGGGAAACAGCAGCCCCAGCATTTT. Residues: CASSWGQGKQQPQHF.

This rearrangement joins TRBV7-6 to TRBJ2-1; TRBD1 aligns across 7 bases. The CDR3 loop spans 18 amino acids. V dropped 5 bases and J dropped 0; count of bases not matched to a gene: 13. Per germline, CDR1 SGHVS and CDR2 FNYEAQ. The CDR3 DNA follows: TGTGCCAGCAGCGGAACACAGGGGACGTGGGGCTCCTACAATGAGCAGTTCTTC. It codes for CASSGTQGTWGSYNEQFF.

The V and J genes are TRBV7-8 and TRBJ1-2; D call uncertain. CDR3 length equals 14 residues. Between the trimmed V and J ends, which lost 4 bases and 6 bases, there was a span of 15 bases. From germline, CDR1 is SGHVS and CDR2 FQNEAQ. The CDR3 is CASSSRTGRHGYTF. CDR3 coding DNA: TGTGCCAGCAGCTCCAGGACGGGAAGGCATGGCTACACCTTC.

The CDR3 DNA sequence: TGTGCCAGCAGCGTAGCGGTGAGCACAGATACGCAGTATTTT. This translates into CASSVAVSTDTQYF. The rearrangement joins TRBV9 to TRBJ2-3; D not resolved. The CDR3 covers 14 residues. V lost 0 bases and J lost 0, with 5 bases in between. The germline gives CDR1 SGDLS, CDR2 YYNGEE.

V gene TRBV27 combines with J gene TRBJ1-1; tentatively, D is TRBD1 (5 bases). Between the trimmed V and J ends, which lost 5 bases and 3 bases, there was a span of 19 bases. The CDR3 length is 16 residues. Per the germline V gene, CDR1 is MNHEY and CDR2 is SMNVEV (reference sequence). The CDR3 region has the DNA TGTGCCAGCAGTGAGACTCTTGGGGGGATCGACACTGAAGCTTTCTTT. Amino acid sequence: CASSETLGGIDTEAFF.

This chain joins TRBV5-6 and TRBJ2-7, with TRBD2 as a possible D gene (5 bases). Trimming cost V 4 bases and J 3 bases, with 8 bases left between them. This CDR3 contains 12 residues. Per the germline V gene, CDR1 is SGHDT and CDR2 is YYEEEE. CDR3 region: CASSAGLYEQYF. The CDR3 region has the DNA TGTGCCAGCAGCGCTGGACTCTACGAGCAGTACTTC.

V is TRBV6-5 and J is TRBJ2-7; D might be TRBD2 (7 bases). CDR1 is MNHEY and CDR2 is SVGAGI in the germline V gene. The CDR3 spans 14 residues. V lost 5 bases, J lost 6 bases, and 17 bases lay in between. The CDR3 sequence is CASSLRGGAGEQYF. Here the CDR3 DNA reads TGTGCCAGCAGTCTTAGGGGGGGGGCTGGCGAGCAGTACTTC.

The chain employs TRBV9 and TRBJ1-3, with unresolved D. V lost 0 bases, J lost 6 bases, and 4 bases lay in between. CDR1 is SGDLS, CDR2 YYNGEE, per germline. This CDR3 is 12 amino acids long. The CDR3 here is CASSVDANTIYF. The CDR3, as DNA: TGTGCCAGCAGCGTAGATGCAAACACCATATATTTT.

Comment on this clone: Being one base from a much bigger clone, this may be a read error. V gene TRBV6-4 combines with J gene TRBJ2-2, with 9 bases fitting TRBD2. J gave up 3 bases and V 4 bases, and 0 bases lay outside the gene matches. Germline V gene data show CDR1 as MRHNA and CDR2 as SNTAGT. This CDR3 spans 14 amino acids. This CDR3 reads CASSVAGDTGELFF. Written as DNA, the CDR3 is TGTGCCAGCAGTGTAGCGGGAGACACCGGGGAGCTGTTTTTT.

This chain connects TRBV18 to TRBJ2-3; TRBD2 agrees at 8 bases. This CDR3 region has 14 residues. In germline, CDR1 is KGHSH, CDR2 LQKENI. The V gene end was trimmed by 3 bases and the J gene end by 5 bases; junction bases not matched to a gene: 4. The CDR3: CASSPSGSVDTQYF. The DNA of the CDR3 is TGTGCCAGCTCACCCAGCGGGAGCGTAGATACGCAGTATTTT.

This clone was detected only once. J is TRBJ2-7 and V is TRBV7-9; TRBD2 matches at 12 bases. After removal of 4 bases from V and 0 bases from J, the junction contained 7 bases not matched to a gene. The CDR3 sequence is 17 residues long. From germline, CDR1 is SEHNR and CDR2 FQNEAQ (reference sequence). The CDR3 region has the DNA TGTGCCAGCAGCTCACACCCTAGCGGGAGGGACTCCTACGAGCAGTACTTC. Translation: CASSSHPSGRDSYEQYF.

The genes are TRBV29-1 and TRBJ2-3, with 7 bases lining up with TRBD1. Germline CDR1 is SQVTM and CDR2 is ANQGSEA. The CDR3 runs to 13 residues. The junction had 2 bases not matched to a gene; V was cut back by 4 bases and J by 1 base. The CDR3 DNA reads TGCAGCGTTGTTGACAGGGGCACAGATACGCAGTATTTT. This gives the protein CSVVDRGTDTQYF.

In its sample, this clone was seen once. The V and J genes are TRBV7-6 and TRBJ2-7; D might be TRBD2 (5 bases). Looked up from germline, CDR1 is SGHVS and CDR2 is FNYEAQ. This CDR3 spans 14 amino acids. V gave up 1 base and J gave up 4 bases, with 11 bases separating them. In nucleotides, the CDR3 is TGTGCCAGCAGCTTAGACGGGGTTTCTTACGAGCAGTACTTC. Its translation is CASSLDGVSYEQYF.

The CDR3 here is CASSLDGRDSYGYTF. The CDR3 bases are TGCGCCAGCAGCTTGGACGGCAGAGACAGCTATGGCTACACCTTC. The chain joins TRBV5-1 to TRBJ1-2; a weak D match, TRBD1 (5 bases). Trimming took 0 bases from V and 4 from J, leaving 13 bases between them. This CDR3 is 15 amino acids long. Germline CDR1 reads SGHRS; CDR2 reads YFSETQ.

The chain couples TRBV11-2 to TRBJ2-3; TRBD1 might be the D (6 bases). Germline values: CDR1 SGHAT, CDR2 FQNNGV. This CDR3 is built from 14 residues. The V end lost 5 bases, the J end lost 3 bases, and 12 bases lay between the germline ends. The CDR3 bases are TGTGCCAGCAGCATGGACAGTGTTACAGATACGCAGTATTTT. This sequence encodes CASSMDSVTDTQYF.

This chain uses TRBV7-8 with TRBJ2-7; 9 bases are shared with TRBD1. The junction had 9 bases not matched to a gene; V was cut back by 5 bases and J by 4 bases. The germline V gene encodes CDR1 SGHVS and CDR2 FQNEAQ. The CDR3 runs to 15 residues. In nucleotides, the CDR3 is TGTGCCAGCAGCCCCTCCGGGACAGGGAGTTACGAGCAGTACTTC. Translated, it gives CASSPSGTGSYEQYF.

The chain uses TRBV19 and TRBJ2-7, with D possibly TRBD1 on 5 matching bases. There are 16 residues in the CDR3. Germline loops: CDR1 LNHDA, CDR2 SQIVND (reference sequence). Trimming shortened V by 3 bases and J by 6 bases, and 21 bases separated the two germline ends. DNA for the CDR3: TGTGCCAGTAGTATCGTTTTTCCGGCAGGGCTGGGCGAGCAGTACTTC. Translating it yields CASSIVFPAGLGEQYF. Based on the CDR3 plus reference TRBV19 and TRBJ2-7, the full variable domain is DGGITQSPKYLFRKEGQNVTLSCEQNLNHDAMYWYRQDPGQGLRLIYYSQIVNDFQKGDIAEGYSVSREKKESFPLTVTSAQKNPTAFYLCASSIVFPAGLGEQYFGPGTRLTVT.

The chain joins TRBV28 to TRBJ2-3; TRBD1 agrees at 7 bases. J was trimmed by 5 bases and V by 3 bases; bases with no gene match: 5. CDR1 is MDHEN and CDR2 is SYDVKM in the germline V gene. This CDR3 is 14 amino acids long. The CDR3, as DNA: TGTGCCAGCAGTTTTGGGACAGTCCGAGATACGCAGTATTTT. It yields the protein CASSFGTVRDTQYF.

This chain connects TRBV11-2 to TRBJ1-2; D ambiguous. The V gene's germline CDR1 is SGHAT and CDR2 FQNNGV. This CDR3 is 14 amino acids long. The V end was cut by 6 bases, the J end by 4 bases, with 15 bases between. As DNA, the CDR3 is TGTGCCAGCAGGCCCGTCTCCCAGTTCTATGGCTACACCTTC. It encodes CASRPVSQFYGYTF. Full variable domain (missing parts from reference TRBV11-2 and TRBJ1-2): EAGVAQSPRYKIIEKRQSVAFWCNPISGHATLYWYQQILGQGPKLLIQFQNNGVVDDSQLPKDRFSAERLKGVDSTLKIQPAKLEDSAVYLCASRPVSQFYGYTFGSGTRLTVV.

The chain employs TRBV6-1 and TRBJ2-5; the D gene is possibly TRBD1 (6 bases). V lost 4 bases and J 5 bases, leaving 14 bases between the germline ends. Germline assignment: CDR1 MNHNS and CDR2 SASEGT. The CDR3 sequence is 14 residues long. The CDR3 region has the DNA TGTGCCAGCAGTGGGGGGCAAACCGTGGAGACCCAGTACTTC. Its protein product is CASSGGQTVETQYF.

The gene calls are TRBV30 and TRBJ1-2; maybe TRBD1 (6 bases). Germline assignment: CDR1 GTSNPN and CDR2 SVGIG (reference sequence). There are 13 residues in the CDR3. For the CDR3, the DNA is TGTGTATGGGGGGGGCGCCGAAACTATGGCTACACCTTC. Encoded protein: CVWGGRRNYGYTF.

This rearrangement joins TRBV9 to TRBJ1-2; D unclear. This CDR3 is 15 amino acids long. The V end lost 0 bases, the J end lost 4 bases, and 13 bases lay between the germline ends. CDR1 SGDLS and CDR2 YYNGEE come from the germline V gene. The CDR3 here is CASSVEGGLVYGYTF. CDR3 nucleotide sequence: TGTGCCAGCAGCGTAGAAGGAGGGTTGGTCTATGGCTACACCTTC.

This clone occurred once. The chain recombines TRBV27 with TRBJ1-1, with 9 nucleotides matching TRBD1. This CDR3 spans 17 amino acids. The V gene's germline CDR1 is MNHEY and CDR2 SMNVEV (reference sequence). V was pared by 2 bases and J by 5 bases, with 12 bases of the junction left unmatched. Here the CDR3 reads CASSLGMGQGPGTEAFF. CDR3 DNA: TGTGCCAGCAGTTTAGGTATGGGACAGGGACCGGGGACTGAAGCTTTCTTT.

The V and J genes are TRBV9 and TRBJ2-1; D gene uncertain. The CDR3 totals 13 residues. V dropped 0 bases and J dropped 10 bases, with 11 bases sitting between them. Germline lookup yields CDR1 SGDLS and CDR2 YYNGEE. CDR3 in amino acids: CASSVDNGWEQFF. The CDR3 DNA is TGTGCCAGCAGCGTAGATAATGGGTGGGAGCAGTTCTTC.

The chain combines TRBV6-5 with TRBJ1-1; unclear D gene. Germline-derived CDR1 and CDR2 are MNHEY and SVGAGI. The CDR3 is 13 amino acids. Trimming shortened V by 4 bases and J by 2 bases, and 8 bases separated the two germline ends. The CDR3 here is CASSLSFNTEAFF. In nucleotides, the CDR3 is TGTGCCAGCAGTTTGTCGTTCAACACTGAAGCTTTCTTT.

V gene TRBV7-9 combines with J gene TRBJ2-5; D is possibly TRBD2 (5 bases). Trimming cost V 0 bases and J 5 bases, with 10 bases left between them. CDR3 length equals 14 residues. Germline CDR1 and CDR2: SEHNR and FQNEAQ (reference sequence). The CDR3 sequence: CASSLAEVSETQYF. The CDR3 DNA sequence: TGTGCCAGCAGCTTAGCGGAGGTCAGTGAGACCCAGTACTTC.